A single sample is the source of the 9 T cell receptor beta chains below, sequenced in a study of PD-1 blockade in classical Hodgkin lymphoma. Every patient was affected by relapse after autologous stem cell transplantation, while exposure to brentuximab vedotin was not uniform. Profiling relied on immunoSEQ multiplex PCR, and the TCRdb table lists in-frame clones only, not all of them. Of 20,000 or so clones in the sample, around 77% were seen once. The sample here was peripheral blood mononuclear cells (PBMCs), taken before the second cycle of nivolumab. These receptors were collected from a human donor with classical Hodgkin lymphoma.

The V gene is TRBV9, the J gene TRBJ2-1, with D hard to call. Per germline, CDR1 SGDLS and CDR2 YYNGEE. This CDR3 has 18 amino acids. Trimming removed 0 bases at V and 0 bases at J, with 16 bases between. Here the CDR3 reads CASSVDSPGVSSYNEQFF. CDR3 in DNA: TGTGCCAGCAGCGTAGACTCTCCTGGGGTGAGCTCCTACAATGAGCAGTTCTTC.

The chain recombines TRBV6-6 with TRBJ2-5; D might be TRBD2 (5 bases). V lost 3 bases to trimming and J lost 2 bases, with 7 bases between them. The CDR3 loop spans 13 amino acids. Germline CDR1 and CDR2: MNHNY and SVGAGI (reference sequence). CDR3 in DNA: TGTGCCAGCAGTTATCAGCGGCAAGAGACCCAGTACTTC. It yields the protein CASSYQRQETQYF.

This rearrangement joins TRBV6-4 to TRBJ2-3; the match to TRBD2 covers 15 bases. Germline V gives CDR1 MRHNA, CDR2 SNTAGT. Trimming cost V 0 bases and J 4 bases; bases outside gene matches: 5. The CDR3 is 18 amino acids. The CDR3 region is CASSDSGLAGGIPDTQYF. CDR3 bases: TGTGCCAGCAGTGACTCTGGACTAGCGGGGGGGATACCAGATACGCAGTATTTT.

V gene TRBV5-1 combines with J gene TRBJ1-1; TRBD1 might be the D (6 bases). V lost 1 base to trimming and J lost 1 base, with 14 bases between them. The CDR3 totals 16 residues. Looked up from germline, CDR1 is SGHRS and CDR2 is YFSETQ. This CDR3 reads CASSLLVGAPNTEAFF. CDR3 DNA: TGCGCCAGCAGCTTGCTTGTGGGGGCCCCGAACACTGAAGCTTTCTTT.

The chain couples TRBV10-3 to TRBJ1-1, with TRBD1 as a possible D gene (5 bases). V was shortened by 7 bases and J by 4 bases, with 19 bases between the two germline ends. The germline V gene has CDR1 ENHRY and CDR2 SYGVKD. The CDR3 runs to 15 residues. The CDR3, as DNA: TGTGCCATCACCCGCCCAACCGACGGGGGCACTGAAGCTTTCTTT. This gives the protein CAITRPTDGGTEAFF.

The genes are TRBV10-1 and TRBJ1-5; D is uncertain. Trimming removed 6 bases from V and 4 bases from J, with 10 bases in between. The germline gives CDR1 WNHNN, CDR2 SYGVQD (reference sequence). The CDR3 loop spans 13 amino acids. The CDR3 coding sequence is TGCGCCAGCAGCGTCGGCGTGAATCAGCCCCAGCATTTT. It specifies CASSVGVNQPQHF.

J is TRBJ1-2 and V is TRBV6-6; D is unresolved. The CDR3 has 11 residues. V was pared by 8 bases and J by 8 bases, with 12 bases between. CDR1 is MNHNY and CDR2 is SVGAGI in the germline V gene (reference sequence). The CDR3 nucleotides read TGTGCCAGCGCCAGAGATTTAGGCTACACCTTC. Its translation: CASARDLGYTF.

This chain links TRBV2 with TRBJ2-7, with TRBD2 matching 7 bases. Germline lookup yields CDR1 SNHLY and CDR2 FYNNEI. This CDR3 contains 17 residues. Unmatched junction bases numbered 16, after V lost 8 bases and J lost 0 bases. CDR3 region: CASLTTSSQRSSYEQYF. CDR3 nucleotides: TGTGCCAGCCTGACGACTAGCAGCCAAAGGAGCTCCTACGAGCAGTACTTC.

This CDR3 reads CASSYQDREIRYTF. The CDR3 bases are TGTGCCAGCAGCTACCAAGACAGGGAAATTCGCTACACCTTC. This chain uses TRBV7-9 with TRBJ1-2; 7 nucleotides agree with TRBD1. The CDR3 covers 14 residues. Germline V gene sequence: CDR1 SEHNR, CDR2 FQNEAQ (reference sequence). Trimming took 4 bases from V and 9 from J; bases not matched to a gene: 11.